Below, 25 T cell receptor beta chains from the same sample are listed, as sequenced in a study of human T cells and chemical hapten exposure. TCRdb recomputed calls from the RACE reads with MiXCR, one row per CDR3 protein. In the table there are roughly 43,000 distinct CDR3 sequences, 3.7% of which are singletons. Time point defined: healthy volunteer bleed at 6 weeks. Total RNA was extracted from unfractionated whole blood. Sequences were obtained from whole blood. All receptors come from a human donor in good health. Some clones in this sample may be carry-over from other donors' samples.

This clonotype was counted many times. The V gene is TRBV20-1, the J gene TRBJ2-7; 7 bases are shared with TRBD1. The V gene end was trimmed by 5 bases and the J gene end by 8 bases; junction bases not matched to a gene: 6. Germline CDR1 DFQATT, CDR2 SNEGSKA (reference sequence). This CDR3 region has 11 residues. The CDR3 region is CSAPTGEKQYF. CDR3 nucleotides: TGCAGTGCTCCAACAGGGGAAAAGCAGTACTTC.

The V call is TRBV6-1, the J call TRBJ1-1; D is unclear. V gave up 6 bases and J gave up 5 bases, with 19 bases separating them. CDR3 size: 15 residues. CDR1 is MNHNS, CDR2 SASEGT, per germline. In nucleotides, the CDR3 is TGTGCCAGCAGCCTTCTGGTACAGTGGGAAACTGAAGCTTTCTTT. As protein: CASSLLVQWETEAFF.

This clonotype showed up many times. The rearrangement uses TRBV24-1 and TRBJ2-1; 7 bases fit TRBD1. In germline, CDR1 is KGHDR, CDR2 SFDVKD. This CDR3 comprises 15 residues. V lost 5 bases to trimming and J lost 0 bases; unmatched junction nucleotides: 3. For the CDR3, the DNA is TGTGCCACCAGTGCCTGGGACAGCTCCTACAATGAGCAGTTCTTC. As protein: CATSAWDSSYNEQFF.

This clonotype was observed at least ten times. The gene calls are TRBV29-1 and TRBJ2-7; 10 bases line up with TRBD1. Germline assignment: CDR1 SQVTM and CDR2 ANQGSEA. The CDR3 loop spans 13 amino acids. V trimming: 4 bases; J trimming: 3 bases; junction bases outside the gene matches: 3. Here the CDR3 reads CSVVRTGGYEQYF. The CDR3, as DNA: TGCAGCGTTGTGAGGACAGGGGGCTACGAGCAGTACTTC.

CDR3 coding DNA: TGCGCCAGCAGCTTTTCCAGGGAATTAGGCACTGAAGCTTTCTTT. This sequence encodes CASSFSRELGTEAFF. The genes are TRBV5-1 and TRBJ1-1; a weak D match, TRBD1 (5 bases). Trimming shortened V by 2 bases and J by 4 bases, and 15 bases separated the two germline ends. The CDR3 extends over 15 amino acids. Germline V gene sequence: CDR1 SGHRS, CDR2 YFSETQ.

This clonotype was detected many times. The V call is TRBV28, the J call TRBJ2-4; D unclear. The CDR3 runs to 18 residues. V was cut by 2 bases and J by 1 base, with 18 bases left in between. Per germline, CDR1 MDHEN and CDR2 SYDVKM. CDR3 loop: CASSLVQDGYRAKNIQYF. Here the CDR3 DNA reads TGTGCCAGCAGTTTAGTCCAGGATGGGTACCGGGCCAAAAACATTCAGTACTTC. Drawing the rest from reference TRBV28 and TRBJ2-4, the complete variable domain is DVKVTQSSRYLVKRTGEKVFLECVQDMDHENMFWYRQDPGLGLRLIYFSYDVKMKEKGDIPEGYSVSREKKERFSLILESASTNQTSMYLCASSLVQDGYRAKNIQYFGAGTRLSVL.

This clonotype was observed a handful of times. Here the CDR3 reads CSGPPPGREGETQYF. As DNA, the CDR3 is TGCAGCGGTCCCCCCCCCGGCAGGGAGGGCGAGACCCAGTACTTC. The chain couples TRBV29-1 to TRBJ2-5; TRBD2 matches 7 bases. Germline trimming cut 7 bases from V and 5 bases from J; bases unmatched to any gene: 16. The germline V gene has CDR1 SQVTM and CDR2 ANQGSEA. The CDR3 is 15 residues long.

V and J are TRBV5-5 and TRBJ1-1; D unresolved. The CDR3 runs to 11 residues. Trimming removed 7 bases from V and 9 bases from J, with 13 bases in between. Germline V lookup: CDR1 SGHKS, CDR2 YYEKEE (reference sequence). The CDR3 sequence is CASVAQQQAFF. CDR3 bases: TGTGCCAGCGTTGCCCAACAGCAAGCTTTCTTT.

This clonotype has just a few counts. The chain recombines TRBV29-1 with TRBJ2-7, with 10 bases aligning to TRBD2. Per the germline V gene, CDR1 is SQVTM and CDR2 is ANQGSEA. The CDR3 covers 13 residues. V shed 2 bases, J shed 8 bases, and the junction held 6 bases outside the gene matches. The CDR3: CSVELLAGDQQYF. The CDR3 DNA reads as TGCAGCGTTGAACTCCTAGCGGGAGATCAGCAGTACTTC.

The chain combines TRBV7-2 with TRBJ2-7; perhaps TRBD1 as D (6 bases). This CDR3 region has 13 residues. Trimming cost V 6 bases and J 8 bases, with 17 bases left between them. Germline loops: CDR1 SGHTA, CDR2 FQGNSA. DNA of the CDR3: TGTGCCAGCAGGGCCAGGGGCGGGTACAAGCAGTACTTC. Its translation is CASRARGGYKQYF.

This clonotype has at least ten counts. The V call is TRBV12-3 or TRBV12-4, the J call TRBJ2-3; D unresolved. V lost 5 bases, J lost 7 bases, and 10 bases lay in between. The CDR3 covers 12 residues. The CDR3 loop reads CASSVILNTQYF. In DNA form, the CDR3 reads TGTGCCAGCAGTGTAATCCTGAATACGCAGTATTTT.

This clonotype was seen repeatedly, ten times or more. The chain recombines TRBV27 with TRBJ1-1, with unresolved D. CDR1 is MNHEY, CDR2 SMNVEV, per germline (reference sequence). The CDR3 spans 13 residues. Trimming pared 6 bases from V and 1 base from J, leaving 9 bases between. The CDR3 is CASSPQENTEAFF. CDR3 in DNA: TGTGCCAGCAGCCCCCAGGAGAACACTGAAGCTTTCTTT.

A few counts support this clonotype. The chain couples TRBV20-1 to TRBJ2-1; 9 nucleotides match TRBD2. From germline, CDR1 is DFQATT and CDR2 SNEGSKA (reference sequence). The length of the CDR3 is 15 residues. V shed 3 bases and J 4 bases; nucleotides not matched to a gene: 7. In DNA, the CDR3 is TGCAGTGCTAGGGAGAGCGGGAGGTTATACAATGAGCAGTTCTTC. Translated: CSARESGRLYNEQFF.

This clonotype has just one count. At one end, the junction sequence differs from germline, possibly due to a read error. The gene calls are TRBV6-5 and TRBJ2-3; D possibly corresponds to TRBD1 (6 bases). This CDR3 is 14 amino acids long. Germline V gene data show CDR1 as MNHEY and CDR2 as SVGAGI. The DNA for the CDR3 is TGTGCCAACAGTAAGGGGGTGGTGACAGATACGCAGTATTTT. Translated: CANSKGVVTDTQYF.

This chain uses TRBV28 with TRBJ1-2; 7 nucleotides line up with TRBD1. The CDR3 sequence is 12 residues long. V lost 6 bases, J lost 4 bases, and 2 bases stayed unmatched. The V gene's germline CDR1 is MDHEN and CDR2 SYDVKM. The CDR3 nucleotides read TGTGCCAGCAGAGGGGGCGTCTATGGCTACACCTTC. The encoded protein is CASRGGVYGYTF.

This clonotype occurred many times. The rearrangement joins TRBV28 to TRBJ2-2; D is perhaps TRBD2 (7 bases). This CDR3 contains 19 residues. V lost 7 bases and J 5 bases, leaving 29 bases between the germline ends. Germline CDR1 reads MDHEN; CDR2 reads SYDVKM. The CDR3 loop is CASTPLWGLGGITTGELFF. In DNA, the CDR3 is TGTGCCAGCACCCCGTTATGGGGGCTCGGGGGGATAACAACCGGGGAGCTGTTTTTT.

V usage is TRBV5-1 and J usage is TRBJ2-3; tentatively, D is TRBD2 (6 bases). Germline-derived CDR1 and CDR2 are SGHRS and YFSETQ. The germline V and J ends were trimmed by 5 bases and 1 base, with 11 bases remaining between them. The CDR3 is 14 amino acids. The CDR3 DNA is TGCGCCAGCAGTATAGCGGACCGCACAGATACGCAGTATTTT. It specifies CASSIADRTDTQYF.

This clonotype was counted at least ten times. V is TRBV10-3 and J is TRBJ2-2, with TRBD2 identical over 7 bases. V lost 7 bases, J lost 4 bases, and 30 bases stayed unmatched. Germline V gene sequence: CDR1 ENHRY, CDR2 SYGVKD. The CDR3 covers 22 residues. This chain's CDR3 is CAITHACQVKGLREVRTGELFF. CDR3 bases: TGTGCCATCACCCATGCATGTCAGGTGAAAGGGCTACGGGAGGTACGCACCGGGGAGCTGTTTTTT.

This clonotype was observed many times. The chain uses TRBV6-5 and TRBJ1-1; 8 nucleotides match TRBD1. The V and J ends lost 5 bases and 1 base, in that order; junction bases with no gene match: 3. The germline V gene encodes CDR1 MNHEY and CDR2 SVGAGI. The CDR3 length is 14 residues. CDR3 loop: CASSRTGKNTEAFF. CDR3 nucleotide sequence: TGTGCCAGCAGTCGGACAGGGAAGAACACTGAAGCTTTCTTT.

The sample holds many counts of this clonotype. The rearrangement joins TRBV27 to TRBJ1-5; no clear D. The V gene lost 3 bases and the J gene lost 4 bases, with 4 bases spanning the gap. The CDR3 is 12 amino acids. Per the germline V gene, CDR1 is MNHEY and CDR2 is SMNVEV (reference sequence). The CDR3 DNA reads as TGTGCCAGCAGTTTCAGGAATCAGCCCCAGCATTTT. Amino acids: CASSFRNQPQHF.

With regard to this clonotype: This may arise from a read error, as a much more abundant clone is one base away. The chain carries TRBV27 and TRBJ2-7; tentative D call: TRBD1 (6 bases). The length of the CDR3 is 14 residues. CDR1 and CDR2 (germline): MNHEY, SMNVEV (reference sequence). Trimming shortened V by 2 bases and J by 8 bases, and 16 bases separated the two germline ends. CDR3 DNA: TGTGCCAGCAGTTTAAAGCCCACCGGGGACAAGCAGTACTTC. Translating gives CASSLKPTGDKQYF.

This clonotype has just a few counts. The genes are TRBV4-1 and TRBJ2-1; 7 nucleotides match TRBD2. This CDR3 has 17 amino acids. V gave up 1 base and J gave up 5 bases; unmatched junction bases: 11. Germline-derived CDR1 and CDR2 are MGHRA and YSYEKL. The CDR3 DNA reads TGCGCCAGCAGCCAAGGATTTCAGGCCGGGAGGAACAATGAGCAGTTCTTC. Translating it yields CASSQGFQAGRNNEQFF.

This clonotype was observed many times. The rearrangement uses TRBV18 and TRBJ2-7; D is unresolved. From germline, CDR1 is KGHSH and CDR2 LQKENI. The CDR3 extends over 11 amino acids. Trimming shortened V by 2 bases and J by 5 bases, and 4 bases separated the two germline ends. In DNA form, the CDR3 reads TGTGCCAGCTCACCATCGGACGAGCAGTACTTC. This sequence encodes CASSPSDEQYF.

This clonotype was detected ten times or more. This chain joins TRBV9 and TRBJ1-6; TRBD1 aligns across 12 bases. With V trimmed by 3 bases and J by 10 bases, 5 bases remained unmatched. The V gene's germline CDR1 is SGDLS and CDR2 YYNGEE. This CDR3 contains 15 residues. CDR3 sequence: CASSAGQGARSPLHF. The CDR3 DNA reads as TGTGCCAGCAGCGCGGGACAGGGGGCGAGGTCACCCCTCCACTTT. The whole variable domain, filled in from reference TRBV9 and TRBJ1-6, reads DSGVTQTPKHLITATGQRVTLRCSPRSGDLSVYWYQQSLDQGLQFLIQYYNGEERAKGNILERFSAQQFPDLHSELNLSSLELGDSALYFCASSAGQGARSPLHFGNGTRLTVT.

This clonotype was detected ten times or more. V gene TRBV3-1 combines with J gene TRBJ1-3; TRBD1 matches at 9 bases. J gave up 0 bases and V 2 bases, and 2 bases lay outside the gene matches. Per germline, CDR1 LGHDT and CDR2 YNNKEL (reference sequence). The CDR3 sequence is 16 residues long. The CDR3 here is CASSQKTGGSGNTIYF. For the CDR3, the DNA is TGTGCCAGCAGCCAAAAGACAGGGGGCTCTGGAAACACCATATATTTT.